These 9 T cell receptor beta chains came from one sample sequenced in a study of beta chain features in type 1 diabetes. Investigators reverse transcribed all isolated RNA, so they sequenced expressed TCRB transcripts. TCRdb's table, derived via immunoSEQ multiplex PCR, lists solely in-frame clones and lacks some. The sample contains 150,000 to 160,000 clones, 11% of which appear only once. The material sequenced was central memory CD4+ T cells from blood. Every receptor here comes from a man aged 18 to 30 in good health.

This clone was observed a handful of times. The chain joins TRBV7-2 to TRBJ1-2; D is ambiguous. Germline V gene sequence: CDR1 SGHTA, CDR2 FQGNSA. Trimming took 2 bases from V and 7 from J, leaving 8 bases between them. The CDR3 spans 12 residues. This CDR3 is CASSLYWGGYTF. The CDR3 DNA sequence: TGTGCCAGCAGCTTATACTGGGGTGGCTACACCTTC.

This clone came up a few times. The chain carries TRBV5-1 and TRBJ2-5; possible D gene TRBD2, 5 bases. The V end was cut by 4 bases, the J end by 3 bases, with 10 bases between. This CDR3 contains 13 residues. The germline V gene has CDR1 SGHRS and CDR2 YFSETQ. The CDR3, as DNA: TGCGCCAGCAGCATCATGCGGGAAGAGACCCAGTACTTC. This gives the protein CASSIMREETQYF.

The chain recombines TRBV7-9 with TRBJ1-1, with TRBD1 identical over 7 bases. The germline V gene has CDR1 SEHNR and CDR2 FQNEAQ (reference sequence). This CDR3 contains 14 residues. V lost 5 bases and J lost 4; bases outside the gene matches: 7. The CDR3 coding sequence is TGTGCCAGCAGCCAATCCAGGGGGGGCACTGAAGCTTTCTTT. It specifies CASSQSRGGTEAFF.

V is TRBV28 and J is TRBJ2-7, with D perhaps matching TRBD1 (5 bases). There are 11 residues in the CDR3. Trimming pared 6 bases from V and 4 bases from J, leaving 7 bases between. CDR1 is MDHEN and CDR2 is SYDVKM in the germline V gene. The DNA of the CDR3 is TGTGCCAGCAGAGACAGATACGAGCAGTACTTC. Its protein product is CASRDRYEQYF. Together with reference TRBV28 and TRBJ2-7, the CDR3 gives the full variable domain: DVKVTQSSRYLVKRTGEKVFLECVQDMDHENMFWYRQDPGLGLRLIYFSYDVKMKEKGDIPEGYSVSREKKERFSLILESASTNQTSMYLCASRDRYEQYFGPGTRLTVT.

As for this clone: One end of the junction does not line up with germline, which may come from a read error. The V gene is TRBV7-2, the J gene TRBJ2-7, with 13 positions matching TRBD2. This CDR3 region has 14 residues. Germline V gene sequence: CDR1 SGHTA, CDR2 FQGNSA. The CDR3 loop reads CASSPRTSGRVPQF. Here the CDR3 DNA reads TGTGCCAGCAGCCCCCGGACTAGCGGGAGAGTTCCCCAGTTC. The complete variable domain, with remaining parts taken from reference TRBV7-2 and TRBJ2-7, reads GAGVSQSPSNKVTEKGKDVELRCDPISGHTALYWYRQSLGQGLEFLIYFQGNSAPDKSGLPSDRFSAERTGGSVSTLTIQRTQQEDSAVYLCASSPRTSGRVPQFGPGTRLTVT.

This clone occurred once. The rearrangement joins TRBV30 to TRBJ2-7; D is possibly TRBD1 (5 bases). Germline CDR1 GTSNPN, CDR2 SVGIG (reference sequence). The CDR3 extends over 14 amino acids. V was pared by 3 bases and J by 2 bases, with 14 bases between. Here the CDR3 DNA reads TGTGCCTGGAGACCCCAGGGTAGCACCTACGAGCAGTACTTC. This encodes CAWRPQGSTYEQYF. Combining the CDR3 with reference TRBV30 and TRBJ2-7 gives the whole variable domain SQTIHQWPATLVQPVGSPLSLECTVEGTSNPNLYWYRQAAGRGLQLLFYSVGIGQISSEVPQNLSASRPQDRQFILSSKKLLLSDSGFYLCAWRPQGSTYEQYFGPGTRLTVT.

Only a few counts were recorded for this clone. The chain is built from TRBV5-4 and TRBJ1-1; D is perhaps TRBD1 (6 bases). CDR3 length: 13 amino acids. Germline CDR1 reads SGHNT; CDR2 reads YYREEE (reference sequence). Trimming stripped 1 base from V and 7 bases from J, with 11 bases between. CDR3 loop: CASSLWTDNEAFF. Here the CDR3 DNA reads TGTGCCAGCAGCTTGTGGACAGATAATGAAGCTTTCTTT.

The chain recombines TRBV6-5 with TRBJ2-3; possible D gene TRBD2, 5 bases. The CDR3 length is 11 residues. Germline V lookup: CDR1 MNHEY, CDR2 SVGAGI. V was cut by 6 bases and J by 6 bases, with 7 bases left in between. The CDR3 loop is CASSIADTQYF. The CDR3 DNA reads as TGTGCCAGCAGCATAGCGGATACGCAGTATTTT.

The chain recombines TRBV5-1 with TRBJ2-5; D is unclear. Germline-derived CDR1 and CDR2 are SGHRS and YFSETQ. V was pared by 4 bases and J by 2 bases, with 9 bases between. The CDR3 totals 13 residues. The CDR3 coding sequence is TGCGCCAGCAGCGCCCGGATACAAGAGACCCAGTACTTC. Protein sequence: CASSARIQETQYF.